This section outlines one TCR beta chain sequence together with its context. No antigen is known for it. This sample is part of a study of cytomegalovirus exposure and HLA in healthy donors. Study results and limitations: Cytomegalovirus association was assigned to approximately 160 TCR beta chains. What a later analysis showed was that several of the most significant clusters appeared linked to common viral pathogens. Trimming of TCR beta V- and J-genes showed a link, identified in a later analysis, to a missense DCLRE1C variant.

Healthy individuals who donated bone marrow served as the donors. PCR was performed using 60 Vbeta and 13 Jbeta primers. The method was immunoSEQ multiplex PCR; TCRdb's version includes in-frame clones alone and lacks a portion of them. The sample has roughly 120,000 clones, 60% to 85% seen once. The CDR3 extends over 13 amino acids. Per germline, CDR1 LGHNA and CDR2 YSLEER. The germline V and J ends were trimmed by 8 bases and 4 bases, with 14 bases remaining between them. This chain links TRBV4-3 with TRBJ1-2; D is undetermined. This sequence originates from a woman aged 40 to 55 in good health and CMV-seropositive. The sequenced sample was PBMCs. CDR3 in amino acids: CASRKAGFYGYTF. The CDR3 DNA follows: TGCGCCAGCCGTAAAGCGGGGTTCTATGGCTACACCTTC.